Sequencing of this T cell receptor (beta chain) was carried out in a study of cytomegalovirus exposure and HLA in healthy donors. Study in general: The early release's HLA-typed donors yielded 65 million to 85 million unique TCRs. The study placed 80% to 85% of its roughly 400 genotyped donors in the Caucasian-associated ancestry cluster. Study-level findings and limits: Researchers reported in a later analysis that a missense DCLRE1C variant was tied to TCR beta V- and J-gene trimming.

Worth noting for this clone: The target antigen is unknown.

The study ran its PCR with 60 Vbeta and 13 Jbeta primers. Measured with immunoSEQ multiplex PCR; TCRdb has only the in-frame clones, and not every one. The sample records about 93,000 clones, around 78% being singletons. The sequencing input was PBMCs. The origin of this receptor is a man aged 25-40 years in good health and CMV-seronegative.

CDR3 bases: TGTGCCAGCAGCCAAATCGGGGGGGGCACAGATACGCAGTATTTT. It encodes CASSQIGGGTDTQYF. The chain carries TRBV13 and TRBJ2-3; 8 bases fit TRBD2. With V trimmed by 5 bases and J by 1 base, 5 bases remained unmatched. There are 15 residues in the CDR3. Germline loops: CDR1 PRHDT, CDR2 FYEKMQ (reference sequence).